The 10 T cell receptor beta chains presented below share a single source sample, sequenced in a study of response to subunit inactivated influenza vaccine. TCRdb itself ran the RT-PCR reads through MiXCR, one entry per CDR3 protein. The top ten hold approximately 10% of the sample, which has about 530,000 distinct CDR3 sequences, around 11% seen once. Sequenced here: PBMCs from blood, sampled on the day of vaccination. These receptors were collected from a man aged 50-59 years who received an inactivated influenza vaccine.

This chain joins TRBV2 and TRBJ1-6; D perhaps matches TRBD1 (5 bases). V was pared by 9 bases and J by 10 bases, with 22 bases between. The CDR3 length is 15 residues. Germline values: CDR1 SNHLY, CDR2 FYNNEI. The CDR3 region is CARSNGGQGRSPLHF. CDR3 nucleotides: TGTGCCAGAAGCAACGGCGGGCAGGGTAGATCACCCCTCCACTTT.

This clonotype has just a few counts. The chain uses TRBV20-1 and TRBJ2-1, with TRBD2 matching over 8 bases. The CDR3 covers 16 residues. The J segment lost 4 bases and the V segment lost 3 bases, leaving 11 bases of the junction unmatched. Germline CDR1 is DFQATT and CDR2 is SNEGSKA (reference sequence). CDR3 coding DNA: TGCAGTGCTAGGGTGGGTCTAGCGGGCAAGTACAATGAGCAGTTCTTC. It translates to CSARVGLAGKYNEQFF.

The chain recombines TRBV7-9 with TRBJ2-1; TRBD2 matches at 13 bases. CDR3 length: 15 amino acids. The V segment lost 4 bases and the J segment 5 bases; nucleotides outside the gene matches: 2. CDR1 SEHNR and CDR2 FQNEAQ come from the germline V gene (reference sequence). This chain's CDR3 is CASSWGLAGNNEQFF. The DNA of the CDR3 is TGTGCCAGCAGCTGGGGACTAGCGGGGAACAATGAGCAGTTCTTC.

The CDR3 protein is CATSDSGATQYF. Written as DNA, the CDR3 is TGTGCCACCAGTGACTCAGGGGCAACGCAGTATTTT. This chain uses TRBV24-1 with TRBJ2-3; the D gene is possibly TRBD1 (6 bases). CDR1 and CDR2 (germline): KGHDR, SFDVKD. This CDR3 is built from 12 residues. V was trimmed by 4 bases and J by 9 bases, leaving 10 bases between them.

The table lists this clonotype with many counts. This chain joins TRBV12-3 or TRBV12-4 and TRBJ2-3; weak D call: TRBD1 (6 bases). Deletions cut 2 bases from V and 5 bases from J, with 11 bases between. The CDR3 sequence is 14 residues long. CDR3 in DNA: TGTGCCAGCAGTTTAAGACAGGAAGGAGATACGCAGTATTTT. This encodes CASSLRQEGDTQYF.

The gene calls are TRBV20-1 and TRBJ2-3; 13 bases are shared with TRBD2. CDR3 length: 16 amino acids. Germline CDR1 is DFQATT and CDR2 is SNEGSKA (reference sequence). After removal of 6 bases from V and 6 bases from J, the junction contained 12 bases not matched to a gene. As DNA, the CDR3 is TGCAGTGCCTTAACGGGACTAGCGGGGACCTTTGATACGCAGTATTTT. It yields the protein CSALTGLAGTFDTQYF.

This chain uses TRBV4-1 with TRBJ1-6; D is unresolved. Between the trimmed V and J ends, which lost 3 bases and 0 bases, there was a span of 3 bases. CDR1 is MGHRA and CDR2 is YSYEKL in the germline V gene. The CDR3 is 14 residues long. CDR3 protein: CASSHSSYNSPLHF. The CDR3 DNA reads TGCGCCAGCAGCCACAGCTCCTATAATTCACCCCTCCACTTT.

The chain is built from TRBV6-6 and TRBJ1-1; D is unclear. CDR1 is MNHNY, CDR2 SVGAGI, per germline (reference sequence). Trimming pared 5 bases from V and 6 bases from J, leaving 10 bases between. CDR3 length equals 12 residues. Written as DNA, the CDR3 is TGTGCCAGCAGTAGTGTTGGCGCTGAAGCTTTCTTT. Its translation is CASSSVGAEAFF.

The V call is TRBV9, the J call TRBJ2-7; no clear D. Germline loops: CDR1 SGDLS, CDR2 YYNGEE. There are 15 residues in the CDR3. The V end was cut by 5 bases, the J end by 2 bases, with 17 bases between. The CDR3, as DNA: TGTGCCAGCAGTCGTGAACCTGAGAGAGCCTACGAGCAGTACTTC. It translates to CASSREPERAYEQYF.

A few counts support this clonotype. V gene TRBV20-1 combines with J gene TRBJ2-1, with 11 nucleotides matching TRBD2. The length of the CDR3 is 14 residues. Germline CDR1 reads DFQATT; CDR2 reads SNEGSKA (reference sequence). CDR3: CSFSGTSGNNEQFF. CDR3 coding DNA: TGCAGCTTCTCTGGGACTAGCGGAAACAATGAGCAGTTCTTC.